This entry describes one T cell receptor beta chain. Antigen unknown. Measured with immunoSEQ multiplex PCR; TCRdb has only the in-frame clones, and not every one. The table includes just over 95,000 clones, around 90% detected once. The CDR3 extends over 14 amino acids. With V trimmed by 5 bases and J by 3 bases, 4 bases remained unmatched. Germline-derived CDR1 and CDR2 are SGHRS and YFSETQ. These data originate in a study of graft-versus-host responses after intestinal transplantation. The specimen comprised unstimulated CD4+ T cells sorted from spleen or lymph node cells, sampled before intestinal transplant. The receptor comes from a human donor who received an intestinal transplant. The chain recombines TRBV5-1 with TRBJ2-3; 9 bases match TRBD1. CDR3 DNA sequence: TGCGCCAGCAGGCGCGGGACAGGGACAGATACGCAGTATTTT. Encoded protein: CASRRGTGTDTQYF. The full variable domain, its missing parts supplied by reference TRBV5-1 and TRBJ2-3, is KAGVTQTPRYLIKTRGQQVTLSCSPISGHRSVSWYQQTPGQGLQFLFEYFSETQRNKGNFPGRFSGRQFSNSRSEMNVSTLELGDSALYLCASRRGTGTDTQYFGPGTRLTVL.